One sample yielded the 2 T cell receptor beta chains listed below, sequenced in a study of blood T cell repertoires in COVID-19. Sequencing used immunoSEQ multiplex PCR; TCRdb keeps in-frame clones, though not all of them. The repertoire has a few hundred thousand clones, 86% of them found once; the top ten carry approximately 4%. Sequenced input: peripheral blood. The receptors here all came from a man between 18 and 35 years old with active or convalescent COVID-19.

V and J are TRBV6-5 and TRBJ1-1; tentatively, D is TRBD1 (5 bases). V lost 5 bases and J 4 bases, leaving 17 bases between the germline ends. The CDR3 spans 15 residues. Germline CDR1 MNHEY, CDR2 SVGAGI. CDR3: CASSLLGGRSTEAFF. Written as DNA, the CDR3 is TGTGCCAGCAGTCTCCTGGGGGGGAGATCCACTGAAGCTTTCTTT.

This clone was observed a few times. CDR3 sequence: CASSERRDPYEQYF. DNA of the CDR3: TGCGCCAGCAGTGAGCGGCGGGACCCCTACGAGCAGTACTTC. The chain has TRBV10-2 and TRBJ2-7; D is possibly TRBD2 (6 bases). This CDR3 spans 14 amino acids. The germline CDR1 and CDR2 sequences are WSHSY and SAAADI. V dropped 2 bases and J dropped 2 bases, with 10 bases sitting between them.